The source of this T cell receptor beta chain is a study of blood T cell repertoires in COVID-19 (TCRdb year 2020). Study-level background: Samples covering the acute and convalescent phases of COVID-19 were provided by collaborators in the United States, Italy and Spain. The prospective study material was composed of cDNA or gDNA derived from T cells, B-cell-depleted T cells, or PBMCs. Subjects who had been exposed to COVID-19, were actively infected with it, or had recovered from it provided the deeply sampled blood TCRbeta repertoires that made up the dataset. The repertoires were released in a freely available public database intended as a resource for research on the immune response to SARS-CoV-2. Samples were obtained from the ongoing ImmuneRACE study (first 160 participants) and from 1,254 subjects provided by 6 global collaborators. Nearly every sample came with metadata listing a de-identified subject ID, COVID-19 status, age in years and sex. Where available, HLA class I and class II types were taken from metadata supplied by the sample provider and were not determined by assay-based typing. The paper as a whole reports these results and caveats: How much clinical and demographic metadata was included differed by source and by participant, and the metadata was provided uncurated.

Worth noting for this clone: The antigen it recognizes is unknown. There are no base qualities to consult, and no much larger clone falls within one base.

The collaborating institutions used their own protocols to collect whole blood in K2EDTA tubes. Collaborator samples were shipped for TCRbeta analysis as frozen whole blood, isolated PBMCs, or DNA extracted from either sample type. Ends trimmed: V by 8 bases, J by 2 bases; bases unmatched to a gene: 5. Measured from the cysteine to the phenylalanine, the CDR3 is 15 residues long. The read is trimmed to its CDR3 DNA, 45 bases read in frame from base 1. CDR1 and CDR2, per the germline V gene (reference sequence), are SEHNR and FQNEAQ. TCRbeta CDR3 regions were amplified from genomic DNA using the immunoSEQ Assay, a bias-controlled multiplex PCR. The original methods were these. Within the assay, amplification of reference gene primers was used to estimate how many nucleated cells each sample contained. To quantify the absolute abundance of each unique TCRbeta CDR3 rearrangement, sequence reads were collapsed and filtered. Productive Simpson clonality was computed per sample as the square root of Simpson's diversity index over productive rearrangements. TCRdb stores this immuneACCESS table with in-frame sequences only. Part of the clones is absent; in the studies checked, under half of the shortfall reflects unresolved V genes, and no reason is known for the rest. The V and J calls and clone size were taken over from that table, and D and trimming were inferred from the DNA. In all, the sample holds roughly 95,000 clones, and almost 85% of those were seen once. Jointly, the top ten make up approximately 6.7% of the sample.

The chain was built from TRBV7-9 and TRBJ2-5, with 13 bases aligning to TRBD2. This receptor was obtained from a man between 50 and 59 years old with active or convalescent COVID-19. Sequencing input: peripheral blood. The nucleotides are TGTGCCAGCTCGTTACTAGCGGGGGGGCAAGAGACCCAGTACTTC. It specifies CASSLLAGGQETQYF. Here the CDR3 is joined to the reference TRBV7-9 and TRBJ2-5 genes, and the full variable domain is: DTGVSQNPRHKITKRGQNVTFRCDPISEHNRLYWYRQTLGQGPEFLTYFQNEAQLEKSRLLSDRFSAERPKGSFSTLEIQRTEQGDSAMYLCASSLLAGGQETQYFGPGTRLLVL.